This TCR beta chain was recovered during a study of Graves' ophthalmopathy and Graves' hyperthyroidism. The CDR3 loop spans 13 amino acids. With 7 bases clipped from V and 5 bases from J, the junction kept 6 bases outside the gene matches. Amplification targeted the TCR beta CDR3 regions, with RNA transcripts as the source material. An initial RT-PCR round employing HTBI primers preceded a second-round multiplex PCR. TCRdb reprocessed the multiplex PCR reads via MiXCR and lists one record per CDR3 protein. The sample lists about 340,000 distinct CDR3 sequences; 15% to 20% were seen once. Presentation of ophthalmopathy in the donors involved moderate-to-severe activity, CAS ≥3, NOSPECS ≥4 and a duration under 3 months. Patients were left out if they had other autoimmune diseases, uncontrolled infections, pregnancy or lactation. The diagnostic workup employed clinical symptoms, serum thyroxine, TRAb, thyroid ultrasound and orbital computed tomography.

The sample taken for sequencing was peripheral blood. J is TRBJ1-1 and V is TRBV12-3 or TRBV12-4, with 8 bases that match TRBD1. This receptor was taken from an adult man with Graves' ophthalmopathy. The CDR3 loop is CASTGQGATEAFF. For the CDR3, the DNA is TGTGCCAGCACGGGGCAGGGGGCGACTGAAGCTTTCTTT.